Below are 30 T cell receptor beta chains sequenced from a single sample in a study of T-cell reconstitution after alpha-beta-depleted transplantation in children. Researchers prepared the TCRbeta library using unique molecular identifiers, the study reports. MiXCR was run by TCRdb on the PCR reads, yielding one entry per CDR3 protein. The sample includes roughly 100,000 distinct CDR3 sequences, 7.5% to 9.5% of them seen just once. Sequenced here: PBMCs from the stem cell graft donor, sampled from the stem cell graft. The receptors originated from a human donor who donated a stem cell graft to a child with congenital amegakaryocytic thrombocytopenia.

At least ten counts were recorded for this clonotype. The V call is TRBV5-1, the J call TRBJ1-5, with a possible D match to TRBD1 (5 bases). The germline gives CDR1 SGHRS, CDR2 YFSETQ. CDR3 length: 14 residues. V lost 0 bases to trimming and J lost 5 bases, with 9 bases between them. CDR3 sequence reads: CASSLEWGDQPQHF. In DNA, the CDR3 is TGCGCCAGCAGCTTGGAATGGGGGGATCAGCCCCAGCATTTT.

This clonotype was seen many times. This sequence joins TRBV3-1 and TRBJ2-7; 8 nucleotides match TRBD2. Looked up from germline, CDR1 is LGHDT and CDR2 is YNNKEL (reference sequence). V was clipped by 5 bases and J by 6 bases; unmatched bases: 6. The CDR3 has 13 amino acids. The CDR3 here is CASSRTSNSEQYF. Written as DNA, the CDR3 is TGTGCCAGCAGCAGGACTAGCAATTCCGAGCAGTACTTC.

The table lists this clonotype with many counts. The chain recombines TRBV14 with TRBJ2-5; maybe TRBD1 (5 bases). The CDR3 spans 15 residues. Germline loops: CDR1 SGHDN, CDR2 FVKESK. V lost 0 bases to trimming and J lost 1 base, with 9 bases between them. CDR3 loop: CASSQDQGTQETQYF. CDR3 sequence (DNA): TGTGCCAGCAGCCAAGATCAGGGCACCCAAGAGACCCAGTACTTC.

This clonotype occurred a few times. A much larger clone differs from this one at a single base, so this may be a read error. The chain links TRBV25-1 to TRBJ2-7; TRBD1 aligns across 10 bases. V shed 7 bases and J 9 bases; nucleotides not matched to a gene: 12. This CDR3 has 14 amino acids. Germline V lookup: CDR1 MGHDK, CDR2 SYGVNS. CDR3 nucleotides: TGTGCCAGCACACCCGGGACAGGGGCAAAGGGGCAGTACTTC. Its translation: CASTPGTGAKGQYF.

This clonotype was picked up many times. The CDR3 DNA follows: TGCAGTGCTAGACACCGGGAAGGGACTATTCACACTGAAGCTTTCTTT. It codes for CSARHREGTIHTEAFF. The V gene is TRBV20-1, the J gene TRBJ1-1; D might be TRBD1 (5 bases). This CDR3 contains 16 residues. Germline CDR1 DFQATT, CDR2 SNEGSKA (reference sequence). V was clipped by 2 bases and J by 3 bases, with 19 bases between them.

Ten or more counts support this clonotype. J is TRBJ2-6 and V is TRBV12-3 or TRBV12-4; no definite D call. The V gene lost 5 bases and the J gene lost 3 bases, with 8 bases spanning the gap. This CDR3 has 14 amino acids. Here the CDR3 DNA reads TGTGCCAGCAGTCCTTACATTGGGGCCAACGTCCTGACTTTC. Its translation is CASSPYIGANVLTF.

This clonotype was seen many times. The CDR3 region is CASSLAAGSPDTQYF. In nucleotides, the CDR3 is TGCGCCAGCAGCTTGGCAGCGGGATCCCCAGATACGCAGTATTTT. The J gene is TRBJ2-3, the V gene TRBV5-1; 7 bases are a match to TRBD2. This CDR3 comprises 15 residues. Losses at the gene ends were 0 bases for V and 4 bases for J; bases not matched to a gene: 5. The germline V gene has CDR1 SGHRS and CDR2 YFSETQ.

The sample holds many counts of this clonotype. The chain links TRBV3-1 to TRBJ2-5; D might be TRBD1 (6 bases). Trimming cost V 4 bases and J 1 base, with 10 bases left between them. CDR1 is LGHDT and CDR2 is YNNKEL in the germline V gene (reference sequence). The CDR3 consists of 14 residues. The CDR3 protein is CASSRGQLQETQYF. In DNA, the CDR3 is TGTGCCAGCAGCCGAGGACAGCTCCAAGAGACCCAGTACTTC.

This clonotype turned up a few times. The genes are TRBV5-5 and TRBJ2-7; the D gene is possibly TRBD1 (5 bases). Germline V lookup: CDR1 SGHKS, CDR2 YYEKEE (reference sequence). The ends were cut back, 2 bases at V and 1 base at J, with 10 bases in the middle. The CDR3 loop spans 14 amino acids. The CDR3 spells CASSFFDSSYEQYF. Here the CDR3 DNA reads TGTGCCAGCAGCTTTTTTGACAGTTCCTACGAGCAGTACTTC.

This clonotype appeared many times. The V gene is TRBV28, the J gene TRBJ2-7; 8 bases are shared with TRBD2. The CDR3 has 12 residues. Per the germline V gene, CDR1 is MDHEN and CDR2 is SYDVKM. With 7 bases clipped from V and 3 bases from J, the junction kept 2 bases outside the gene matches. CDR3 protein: CASKRELYEQYF. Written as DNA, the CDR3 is TGTGCCAGCAAGCGGGAGCTCTACGAGCAGTACTTC.

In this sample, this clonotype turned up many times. The CDR3 DNA reads TGTGCCAGCAGCCCTACCAGGGGCTATGGCTACACCTTC. Its translation is CASSPTRGYGYTF. The chain is built from TRBV7-8 and TRBJ1-2; TRBD1 might be the D (6 bases). Germline V lookup: CDR1 SGHVS, CDR2 FQNEAQ. There are 13 residues in the CDR3. The V and J ends lost 5 bases and 4 bases respectively, with 11 bases between them.

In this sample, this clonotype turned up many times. CDR3 DNA sequence: TGCAGTGCTACTCCGAAGACGGGCCCAACTAATGAAAAACTGTTTTTT. It is translated as CSATPKTGPTNEKLFF. V is TRBV20-1 and J is TRBJ1-4; no definite D call. Germline CDR1 reads DFQATT; CDR2 reads SNEGSKA (reference sequence). V shed 4 bases and J shed 0 bases, with 15 bases lying between them. The CDR3 runs 16 residues.

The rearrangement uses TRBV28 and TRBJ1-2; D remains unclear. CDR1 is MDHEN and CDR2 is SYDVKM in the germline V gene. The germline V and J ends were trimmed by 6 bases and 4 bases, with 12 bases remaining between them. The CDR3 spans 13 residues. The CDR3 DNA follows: TGTGCCAGCAGCCCTCGGCGCCTCTATGGCTACACCTTC. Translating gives CASSPRRLYGYTF.

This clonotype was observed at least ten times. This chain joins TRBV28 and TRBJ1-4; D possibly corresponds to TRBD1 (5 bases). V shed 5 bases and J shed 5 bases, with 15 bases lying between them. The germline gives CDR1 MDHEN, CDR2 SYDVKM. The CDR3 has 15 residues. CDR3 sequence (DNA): TGTGCCAGCAGTGCGGGGGGGGGTCCCAATGAAAAACTGTTTTTT. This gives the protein CASSAGGGPNEKLFF.

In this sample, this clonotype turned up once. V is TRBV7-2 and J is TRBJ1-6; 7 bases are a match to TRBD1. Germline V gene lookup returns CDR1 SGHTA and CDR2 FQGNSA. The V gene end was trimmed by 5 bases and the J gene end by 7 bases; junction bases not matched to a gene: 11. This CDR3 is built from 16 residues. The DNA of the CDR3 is TGTGCCAGCAGCCCCAGGGGGAGGGTGAGAAATTCACCCCTCCACTTT. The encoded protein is CASSPRGRVRNSPLHF.

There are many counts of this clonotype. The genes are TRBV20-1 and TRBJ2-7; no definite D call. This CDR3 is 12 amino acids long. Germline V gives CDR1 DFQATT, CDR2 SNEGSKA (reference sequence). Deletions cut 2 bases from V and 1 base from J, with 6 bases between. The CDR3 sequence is CSARTSSYEQYF. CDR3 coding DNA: TGCAGTGCTAGAACCTCGTCCTACGAGCAGTACTTC.

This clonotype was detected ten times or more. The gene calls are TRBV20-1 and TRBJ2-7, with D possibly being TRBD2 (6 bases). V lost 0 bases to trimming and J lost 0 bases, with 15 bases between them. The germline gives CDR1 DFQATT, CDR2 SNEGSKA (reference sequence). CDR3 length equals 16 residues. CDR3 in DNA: TGCAGTGCTAGAGATATCCAGCGGGCTAGCTCCTACGAGCAGTACTTC. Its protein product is CSARDIQRASSYEQYF.

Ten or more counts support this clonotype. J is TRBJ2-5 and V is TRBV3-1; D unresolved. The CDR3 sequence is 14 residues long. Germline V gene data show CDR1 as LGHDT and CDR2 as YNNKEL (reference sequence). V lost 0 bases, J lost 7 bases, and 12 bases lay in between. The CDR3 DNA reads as TGTGCCAGCAGCCAAGACGCAGTGTCCGGGACCCAGTACTTC. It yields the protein CASSQDAVSGTQYF.

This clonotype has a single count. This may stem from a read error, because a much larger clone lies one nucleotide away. The chain's CDR3 is CSVKAGNTRELFF. The CDR3 coding sequence is TGCAGTGTAAAAGCGGGGAACACCCGGGAGCTGTTTTTT. This chain joins TRBV20-1 and TRBJ2-2; TRBD2 aligns across 7 bases. CDR3 length: 13 amino acids. Germline values: CDR1 DFQATT, CDR2 SNEGSKA (reference sequence).

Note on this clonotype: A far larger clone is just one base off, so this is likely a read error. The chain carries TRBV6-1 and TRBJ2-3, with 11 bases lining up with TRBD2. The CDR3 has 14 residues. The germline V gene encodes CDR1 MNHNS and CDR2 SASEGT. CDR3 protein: CTSSLGLAGDTQYF. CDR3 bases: TGTACCAGCAGCCTCGGACTAGCGGGAGATACGCAGTATTTT.

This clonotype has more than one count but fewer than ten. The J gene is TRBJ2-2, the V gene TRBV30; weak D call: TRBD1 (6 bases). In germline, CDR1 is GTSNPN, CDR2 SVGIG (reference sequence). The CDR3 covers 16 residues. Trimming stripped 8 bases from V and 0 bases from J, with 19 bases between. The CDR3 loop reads CAIEDGQPPNTGELFF. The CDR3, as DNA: TGTGCCATTGAAGATGGACAGCCGCCGAACACCGGGGAGCTGTTTTTT.

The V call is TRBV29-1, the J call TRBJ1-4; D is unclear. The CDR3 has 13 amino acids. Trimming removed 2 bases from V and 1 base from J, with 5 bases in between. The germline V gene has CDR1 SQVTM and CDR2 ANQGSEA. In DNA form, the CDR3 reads TGCAGCGTTGAAATCGGAACTAATGAAAAACTGTTTTTT. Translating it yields CSVEIGTNEKLFF.

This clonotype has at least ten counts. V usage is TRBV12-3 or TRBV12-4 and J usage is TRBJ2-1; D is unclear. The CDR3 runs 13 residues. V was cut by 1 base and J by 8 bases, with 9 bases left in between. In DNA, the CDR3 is TGTGCCAGCAGTTTAGGATTTAGAGATGAGCAGTTCTTC. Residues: CASSLGFRDEQFF.

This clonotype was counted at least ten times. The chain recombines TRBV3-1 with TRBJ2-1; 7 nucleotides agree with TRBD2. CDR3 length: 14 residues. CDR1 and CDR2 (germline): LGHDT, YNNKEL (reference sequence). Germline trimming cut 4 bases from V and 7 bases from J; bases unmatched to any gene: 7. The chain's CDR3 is CASSRGLLGNEQFF. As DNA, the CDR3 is TGTGCCAGCAGCCGGGGACTATTGGGGAATGAGCAGTTCTTC.

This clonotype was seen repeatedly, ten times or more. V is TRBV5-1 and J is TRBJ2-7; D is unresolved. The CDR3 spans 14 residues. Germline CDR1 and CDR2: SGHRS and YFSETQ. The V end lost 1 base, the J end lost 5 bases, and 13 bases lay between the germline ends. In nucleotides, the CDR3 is TGCGCCAGCAGCTTGTCGGCCAGAACGCACGAGCAGTACTTC. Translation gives CASSLSARTHEQYF.

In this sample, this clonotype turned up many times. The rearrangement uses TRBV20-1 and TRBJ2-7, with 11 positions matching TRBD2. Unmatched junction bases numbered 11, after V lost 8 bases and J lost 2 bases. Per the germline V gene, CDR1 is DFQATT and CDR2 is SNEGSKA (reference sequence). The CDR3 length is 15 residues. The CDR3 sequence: CSSILGTSGAYEQYF. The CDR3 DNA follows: TGCAGTTCGATCCTTGGGACTAGCGGTGCCTACGAGCAGTACTTC.

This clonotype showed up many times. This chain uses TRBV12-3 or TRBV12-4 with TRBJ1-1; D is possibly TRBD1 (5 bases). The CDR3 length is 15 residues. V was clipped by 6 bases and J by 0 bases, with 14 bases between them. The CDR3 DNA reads TGTGCCAGCAGCCGAGCAGGACACCTGAACACTGAAGCTTTCTTT. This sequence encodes CASSRAGHLNTEAFF.

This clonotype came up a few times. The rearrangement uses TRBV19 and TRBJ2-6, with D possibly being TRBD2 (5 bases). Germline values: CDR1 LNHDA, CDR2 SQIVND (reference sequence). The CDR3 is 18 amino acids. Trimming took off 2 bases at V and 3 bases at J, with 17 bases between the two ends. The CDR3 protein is CASSISGSEAFGANVLTF. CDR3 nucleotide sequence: TGTGCCAGTAGTATATCTGGGAGCGAGGCGTTTGGGGCCAACGTCCTGACTTTC.

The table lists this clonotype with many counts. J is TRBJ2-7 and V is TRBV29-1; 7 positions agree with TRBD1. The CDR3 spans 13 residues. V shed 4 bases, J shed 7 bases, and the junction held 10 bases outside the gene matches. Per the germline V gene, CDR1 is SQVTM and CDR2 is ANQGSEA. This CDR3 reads CSVVSRQGLEQYF. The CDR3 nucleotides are TGCAGCGTTGTCTCGAGACAGGGTTTAGAGCAGTACTTC.

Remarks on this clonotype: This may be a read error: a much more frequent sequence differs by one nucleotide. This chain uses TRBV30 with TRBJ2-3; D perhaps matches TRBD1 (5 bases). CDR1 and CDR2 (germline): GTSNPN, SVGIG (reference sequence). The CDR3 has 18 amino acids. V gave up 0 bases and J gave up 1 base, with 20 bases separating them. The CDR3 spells CAWSVQADPQRGTDTQYF. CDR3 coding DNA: TGTGCCTGGAGTGTACAGGCGGACCCCCAACGCGGCACAGATACGCAGTATTTT. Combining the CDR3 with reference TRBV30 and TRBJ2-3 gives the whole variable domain SQTIHQWPATLVQPVGSPLSLECTVEGTSNPNLYWYRQAAGRGLQLLFYSVGIGQISSEVPQNLSASRPQDRQFILSSKKLLLSDSGFYLCAWSVQADPQRGTDTQYFGPGTRLTVL.